One and the same sample provided the 3 T cell receptor beta chains below, sequenced in a study of blood T cell repertoires in COVID-19. TCRdb keeps only in-frame clones here, not all; method: immunoSEQ multiplex PCR. Of nearly 300,000 clones listed, roughly 91% are singletons. Sequenced sample: PBMCs or T cells enriched from blood (not recorded which). These receptors were collected from a woman aged 45-59 years who had been exposed to COVID-19.

V is TRBV30 and J is TRBJ2-7; 7 nucleotides agree with TRBD2. Germline V gives CDR1 GTSNPN, CDR2 SVGIG (reference sequence). This CDR3 has 12 residues. The V gene end was trimmed by 5 bases and the J gene end by 6 bases; junction bases not matched to a gene: 7. This CDR3 reads CAWGGGVSEQYF. The CDR3 region has the DNA TGTGCCTGGGGGGGAGGGGTGTCCGAGCAGTACTTC.

This clone was counted between two and nine times. The genes are TRBV4-2 and TRBJ1-6; 7 nucleotides line up with TRBD1. With 1 base clipped from V and 8 bases from J, the junction kept 5 bases outside the gene matches. The CDR3 contains 15 residues. Looked up from germline, CDR1 is LGHNA and CDR2 is YNFKEQ. CDR3 residues: CASSQVITGDSPLHF. The CDR3 DNA is TGTGCCAGCAGCCAAGTTATAACAGGGGATTCACCCCTCCACTTT.

This chain joins TRBV5-5 and TRBJ1-5; TRBD1 aligns across 8 bases. This CDR3 is 14 amino acids long. With 4 bases clipped from V and 3 bases from J, the junction kept 3 bases outside the gene matches. Germline V gives CDR1 SGHKS, CDR2 YYEKEE (reference sequence). Here the CDR3 reads CASSQGQVNQPQHF. CDR3 sequence (DNA): TGTGCCAGCAGCCAGGGACAGGTCAATCAGCCCCAGCATTTT.